This is a list of T cell receptor beta chains from one sample in a study of T-cell memory formation after mild COVID-19. TCRdb processed the 5' RACE reads anew with MiXCR; each CDR3 protein has one entry. The table includes under 550,000 distinct CDR3 sequences, roughly 20% detected once. The specimen sequenced was PBMCs or a T cell subset sorted from them (not recorded which). The source of these receptors is an adult woman who had mild COVID-19 (a few samples of this study predate the infection). Cell type and time point are not known. Both conserved end residues are part of each CDR3. Fields, in order: CDR3 protein, clone size, V gene. Where a row states a size, it is once, few, many or the class of an expanded clone; other rows omit it.

CASSYRGAGEQYF few TRBV6-2/TRBV6-3
CASTSGRRSNTEAFF . TRBV5-5
CSARERSGPYEQYF few TRBV20-1
CSVDPGLRQSTDTQYF few TRBV29-1
CASSQDLTSGGGNTQYF . TRBV3-1
CSAIPAEGLPSYEQYF . TRBV20-1
CASTSFRGELAKNIQYF . TRBV19
CASRSEATEAFF . TRBV5-1
CASSPATSGEQFF . TRBV18
CASSQPPDTEAFF many TRBV4-1
CASSQDSQITDTQYF . TRBV4-3
CATSVDSGTTDTQYF . TRBV24-1
CASSLQGVYNEQFF . TRBV5-5
CASRGTGNNEQFF . TRBV7-6
CASSLLGALDTEAFF few TRBV5-6
CSAGGLAGVIYEQYF few TRBV20-1
CASSPRPGRNYHNEQFF once TRBV3-1
CASSPHRTSGDNEQFF . TRBV4-2
CATSDWGAGSYEQYF . TRBV24-1
CASSLVQGQGNTIYF . TRBV7-8
CASSIGQGGPFLNEQYF . TRBV6-1
CASTRGGSEYNSPLHF few TRBV6-6
CASSLASRGPGELFF . TRBV7-6